This T cell receptor beta chain originates from a study of control samples from healthy donors and cancer patients. Libraries were prepared by immunoSEQ multiplex PCR; TCRdb keeps only in-frame clonotypes and omits some of them. The table lists tens of thousands of clones, more than 85% of them singletons. The V end lost 2 bases, the J end lost 7 bases, and 15 bases lay between the germline ends. Germline-derived CDR1 and CDR2 are MDHEN and SYDVKM. This CDR3 is 15 amino acids long. Sequenced material: blood. The TCR was taken from a woman aged 45-59 years in good health. The rearrangement uses TRBV28 and TRBJ2-1, with no clear D. CDR3 amino acids: CASSLSILPSNEQFF. In nucleotides, the CDR3 is TGTGCCAGCAGTTTAAGTATCCTACCTAGTAATGAGCAGTTCTTC.